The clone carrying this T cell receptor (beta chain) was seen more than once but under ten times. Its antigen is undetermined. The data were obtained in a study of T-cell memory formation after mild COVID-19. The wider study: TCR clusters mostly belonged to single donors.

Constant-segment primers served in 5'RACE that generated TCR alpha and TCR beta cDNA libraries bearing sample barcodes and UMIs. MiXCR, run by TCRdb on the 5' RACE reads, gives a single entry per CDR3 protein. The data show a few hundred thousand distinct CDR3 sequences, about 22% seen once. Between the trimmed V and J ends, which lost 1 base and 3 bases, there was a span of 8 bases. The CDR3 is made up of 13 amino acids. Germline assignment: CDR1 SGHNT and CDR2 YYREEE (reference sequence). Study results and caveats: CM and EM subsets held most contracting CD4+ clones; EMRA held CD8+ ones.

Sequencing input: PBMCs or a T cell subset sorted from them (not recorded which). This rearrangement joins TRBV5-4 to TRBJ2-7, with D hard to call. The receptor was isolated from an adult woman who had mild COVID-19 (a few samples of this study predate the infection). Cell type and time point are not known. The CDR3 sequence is CASSLLGFYEQYF. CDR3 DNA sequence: TGTGCCAGCAGCTTGCTGGGTTTCTACGAGCAGTACTTC.